This T cell receptor beta chain was recorded in a study of blood T cell repertoires in COVID-19. For the study at large: Specimens from acute and convalescent COVID-19 originated in the United States, Italy and Spain. Sample material is recorded as cDNA or gDNA derived from T cells, B-cell-depleted T cells, or PBMCs.

Study processing details: Amplification with reference gene primers provided the estimates of nucleated cell counts. TCRdb keeps only in-frame clones here, not all; method: immunoSEQ multiplex PCR. V, J and clone size are taken as reported in that table, and D and trimming were inferred from the DNA itself. Of some 99,000 clones in the sample, roughly nine tenths were seen once. The CDR3 contains 13 residues. The germline V gene has CDR1 SEHNR and CDR2 FQNEAQ (reference sequence). The source material was peripheral blood. The receptor comes from a man between 70 and 80 years old with acute or convalescent COVID-19. This rearrangement joins TRBV7-9 to TRBJ2-4; a weak D match, TRBD2 (6 bases). The end of the DNA aligns better with TRBJ2-7, so the J call may be wrong. Written as DNA, the CDR3 is TGTGCCAGCAGCTTAGCGTTGGGACTCGAGCAGTACTTC. Translation: CASSLALGLEQYF.